Following are 29 T cell receptor beta chains from one sample sequenced in a study of shared clonotypes between healthy human individuals. The protocol was immunoSEQ multiplex PCR, while the TCRdb copy is restricted to in-frame clones and leaves out a portion. The data contain 1.5 million to 2.5 million clones, 85% to 95% of them singletons. Naive CD8 populations comprised CD45RO-negative cells positively selected for CCR7, excluding terminally differentiated effector memory CD45RA+ cells. Sequencing was carried out using naive CD8+ T cells sorted from blood. These receptor sequences come from a man aged 18-30 years in good health.

This rearrangement joins TRBV7-9 to TRBJ1-1; 9 nucleotides line up with TRBD1. V trimming: 2 bases; J trimming: 5 bases; junction bases outside the gene matches: 9. The CDR3 extends over 16 amino acids. Per the germline V gene, CDR1 is SEHNR and CDR2 is FQNEAQ (reference sequence). The CDR3 coding sequence is TGTGCCAGCAGCTTACCTCCGGGACAGGGACTGACTGAAGCTTTCTTT. Translation: CASSLPPGQGLTEAFF.

The chain combines TRBV2 with TRBJ2-7; D gene uncertain. The CDR3 totals 14 residues. V dropped 3 bases and J dropped 1 base, with 10 bases sitting between them. Looked up from germline, CDR1 is SNHLY and CDR2 is FYNNEI. CDR3 coding DNA: TGTGCCAGCAGTGACCCCCCGGTATCCTACGAGCAGTACTTC. Translated, it gives CASSDPPVSYEQYF.

About this clone itself: In the same sample, other DNA sequences code for this CDR3. The chain employs TRBV27 and TRBJ2-7; no definite D call. In germline, CDR1 is MNHEY, CDR2 SMNVEV (reference sequence). The CDR3 is 14 amino acids. The germline V and J ends were trimmed by 6 bases and 0 bases, with 12 bases remaining between them. The CDR3 region is CASSPRTASYEQYF. In DNA form, the CDR3 reads TGTGCCAGCAGCCCCAGGACGGCCTCCTACGAGCAGTACTTC.

The chain couples TRBV5-4 to TRBJ1-1; tentatively, D is TRBD1 (6 bases). There are 13 residues in the CDR3. Germline lookup yields CDR1 SGHNT and CDR2 YYREEE (reference sequence). V shed 4 bases and J shed 5 bases, with 12 bases lying between them. The CDR3 bases are TGTGCCAGCAGCACCGAGGGGGTTACTGAAGCTTTCTTT. It codes for CASSTEGVTEAFF.

The chain couples TRBV6-5 to TRBJ2-1, with unresolved D. CDR1 MNHEY and CDR2 SVGAGI come from the germline V gene. The CDR3 is made up of 13 amino acids. V lost 6 bases, J lost 4 bases, and 10 bases lay in between. CDR3 region: CASSYVGYNEQFF. The CDR3 coding sequence is TGTGCCAGCAGCTACGTGGGATACAATGAGCAGTTCTTC.

J is TRBJ2-1 and V is TRBV6-5, with a tentative D call TRBD2 (5 bases). The V gene's germline CDR1 is MNHEY and CDR2 SVGAGI. The CDR3 contains 15 residues. The germline V and J ends were trimmed by 2 bases and 6 bases, with 14 bases remaining between them. CDR3 nucleotides: TGTGCCAGCAGTTACAAGCGGTTTTTCTCCAATGAGCAGTTCTTC. This sequence encodes CASSYKRFFSNEQFF.

This sequence joins TRBV5-6 and TRBJ2-7; TRBD2 matches 14 bases. Unmatched junction bases numbered 6, after V lost 3 bases and J lost 7 bases. The germline V gene has CDR1 SGHDT and CDR2 YYEEEE. CDR3 length: 15 amino acids. CDR3 sequence reads: CASSSGTSGSLEQYF. The CDR3, as DNA: TGTGCCAGCAGCTCAGGGACTAGCGGGAGTCTAGAGCAGTACTTC. Complete variable domain (other parts from reference TRBV5-6 and TRBJ2-7): DAGVTQSPTHLIKTRGQQVTLRCSPKSGHDTVSWYQQALGQGPQFIFQYYEEEERQRGNFPDRFSGHQFPNYSSELNVNALLLGDSALYLCASSSGTSGSLEQYFGPGTRLTVT.

The V gene is TRBV5-6, the J gene TRBJ2-5; no firm D call. The germline gives CDR1 SGHDT, CDR2 YYEEEE. Trimming stripped 4 bases from V and 1 base from J, with 11 bases between. The CDR3 has 14 residues. The CDR3 spells CASSPMGFQETQYF. CDR3 DNA: TGTGCCAGCAGCCCGATGGGGTTCCAAGAGACCCAGTACTTC.

The chain has TRBV10-1 and TRBJ2-5; TRBD2 matches 9 bases. The CDR3 is 15 amino acids. The V and J ends lost 0 bases and 5 bases, in that order; junction bases with no gene match: 4. Looked up from germline, CDR1 is WNHNN and CDR2 is SYGVQD (reference sequence). In DNA form, the CDR3 reads TGCGCCAGCAGTGAGTCGTTAGCGGGAGCCGAGACCCAGTACTTC. It encodes CASSESLAGAETQYF.

The J gene is TRBJ1-2, the V gene TRBV27, with D uncertain. This CDR3 is built from 13 residues. Trimming took off 6 bases at V and 7 bases at J, with 15 bases between the two ends. Germline V CDR1 and CDR2: MNHEY, SMNVEV (reference sequence). For the CDR3, the DNA is TGTGCCAGCAGCGTAGGGAGTCAGGTTGGCTACACCTTC. It codes for CASSVGSQVGYTF.

V is TRBV4-1 and J is TRBJ2-5; no definite D call. The CDR3 runs 16 residues. Trimming stripped 0 bases from V and 5 bases from J, with 16 bases between. Germline assignment: CDR1 MGHRA and CDR2 YSYEKL. In nucleotides, the CDR3 is TGCGCCAGCAGCCAAGAGATTTCGGTTATGCAGGAGACCCAGTACTTC. Amino acid sequence: CASSQEISVMQETQYF.

J is TRBJ2-5 and V is TRBV4-1, with D unclear. Germline V gives CDR1 MGHRA, CDR2 YSYEKL. The V end lost 0 bases, the J end lost 5 bases, and 7 bases lay between the germline ends. The CDR3 sequence is 13 residues long. The CDR3 here is CASSQERAETQYF. The CDR3 DNA is TGCGCCAGCAGCCAAGAGAGAGCCGAGACCCAGTACTTC.

The rearrangement joins TRBV29-1 to TRBJ1-1; the match to TRBD1 covers 10 bases. The CDR3 runs to 13 residues. Germline CDR1 and CDR2: SQVTM and ANQGSEA. V dropped 6 bases and J dropped 2; count of bases not matched to a gene: 3. The CDR3 sequence: CSVTGGPNTEAFF. The CDR3 nucleotides are TGCAGCGTGACAGGGGGCCCCAACACTGAAGCTTTCTTT. Full variable domain (rest looked up from reference TRBV29-1 and TRBJ1-1): SAVISQKPSRDICQRGTSLTIQCQVDSQVTMMFWYRQQPGQSLTLIATANQGSEATYESGFVIDKFPISRPNLTFSTLTVSNMSPEDSSIYLCSVTGGPNTEAFFGQGTRLTVV.

J is TRBJ1-4 and V is TRBV7-9; a possible D gene is TRBD1 (6 bases). The CDR3 contains 16 residues. The germline V gene has CDR1 SEHNR and CDR2 FQNEAQ (reference sequence). V was pared by 4 bases and J by 7 bases, with 19 bases between. The CDR3 sequence is CASSYFQDSYLEKLFF. As DNA, the CDR3 is TGTGCCAGCAGCTATTTCCAGGACAGCTACCTTGAAAAACTGTTTTTT.

This clone appeared once. The rearrangement links TRBV2 to TRBJ2-1; 8 nucleotides line up with TRBD2. The CDR3 is 15 residues long. Germline V gene lookup returns CDR1 SNHLY and CDR2 FYNNEI. The trim removed 2 bases at V and 7 bases at J, leaving 7 bases unmatched. The CDR3 coding sequence is TGTGCCAGCAGTGAACACGCGGGAGGTTGGAATGAGCAGTTCTTC. Translation gives CASSEHAGGWNEQFF. The full variable domain, its missing parts supplied by reference TRBV2 and TRBJ2-1, is EPEVTQTPSHQVTQMGQEVILRCVPISNHLYFYWYRQILGQKVEFLVSFYNNEISEKSEIFDDQFSVERPDGSNFTLKIRSTKLEDSAMYFCASSEHAGGWNEQFFGPGTRLTVL.

The chain has TRBV9 and TRBJ1-4; D ambiguous. The CDR3 has 12 amino acids. Germline CDR1 SGDLS, CDR2 YYNGEE. Trimming shortened V by 3 bases and J by 8 bases, and 8 bases separated the two germline ends. Here the CDR3 reads CASSGYGEKLFF. The CDR3 region has the DNA TGTGCCAGCAGCGGCTATGGGGAAAAACTGTTTTTT.

V and J are TRBV7-9 and TRBJ1-1, with 7 positions matching TRBD1. The J segment lost 0 bases and the V segment lost 7 bases, leaving 8 bases of the junction unmatched. This CDR3 has 15 amino acids. Per germline, CDR1 SEHNR and CDR2 FQNEAQ (reference sequence). CDR3 sequence: CASTTGSIMNTEAFF. The CDR3, as DNA: TGTGCCAGCACGACAGGGTCGATCATGAACACTGAAGCTTTCTTT.

This chain connects TRBV5-1 to TRBJ2-1; 8 bases fit TRBD1. The CDR3 runs 16 residues. Germline CDR1 SGHRS, CDR2 YFSETQ. V lost 1 base to trimming and J lost 6 bases; unmatched junction nucleotides: 9. In DNA, the CDR3 is TGCGCCAGCAGCTTGAACCAGGGGGCCCGTTTCAATGAGCAGTTCTTC. Amino acid sequence: CASSLNQGARFNEQFF.

On this clone: Other DNA sequences in the same sample also yield this CDR3. The chain carries TRBV27 and TRBJ2-3, with D perhaps TRBD2 (5 bases). Trimming stripped 8 bases from V and 4 bases from J, with 10 bases between. This CDR3 is built from 12 residues. Germline CDR1 and CDR2: MNHEY and SMNVEV (reference sequence). For the CDR3, the DNA is TGTGCCAGCCGGGGTTTGGCAGATACGCAGTATTTT. Its translation is CASRGLADTQYF.

The chain links TRBV27 to TRBJ2-1; D is undetermined. Looked up from germline, CDR1 is MNHEY and CDR2 is SMNVEV (reference sequence). The CDR3 is 14 residues long. Trimming stripped 1 base from V and 6 bases from J, with 10 bases between. The CDR3 nucleotides read TGTGCCAGCAGTTTATGGGGAAACAGCAATGAGCAGTTCTTC. Its protein product is CASSLWGNSNEQFF.

The chain's CDR3 is CASSQDPGDRGGGEQFF. The CDR3 region has the DNA TGCGCCAGCAGCCAAGATCCCGGGGACAGGGGAGGCGGTGAGCAGTTCTTC. The chain couples TRBV4-3 to TRBJ2-1, with 10 bases that match TRBD1. After removal of 0 bases from V and 9 bases from J, the junction contained 11 bases not matched to a gene. Per the germline V gene, CDR1 is LGHNA and CDR2 is YSLEER. The CDR3 extends over 17 amino acids.

With respect to this clone: This sample includes further DNA sequences coding for the same CDR3. The chain joins TRBV19 to TRBJ2-7; no firm D call. Trimming shortened V by 6 bases and J by 2 bases, and 11 bases separated the two germline ends. CDR1 is LNHDA and CDR2 is SQIVND in the germline V gene (reference sequence). This CDR3 is 13 amino acids long. As DNA, the CDR3 is TGTGCCAGTAGCTTCGGCAGGACCTACGAGCAGTACTTC. This codes for CASSFGRTYEQYF.

V and J are TRBV11-1 and TRBJ2-3; D ambiguous. The V end was cut by 5 bases, the J end by 2 bases, with 2 bases between. CDR1 is SGHAT and CDR2 is FQDESV in the germline V gene (reference sequence). This CDR3 spans 11 amino acids. The CDR3 bases are TGTGCCAGCAGCCACACAGATACGCAGTATTTT. Translating it yields CASSHTDTQYF. The variable domain in full, completed from reference TRBV11-1 and TRBJ2-3, reads EAEVAQSPRYKITEKSQAVAFWCDPISGHATLYWYRQILGQGPELLVQFQDESVVDDSQLPKDRFSAERLKGVDSTLKIQPAELGDSAMYLCASSHTDTQYFGPGTRLTVL.

For this clone: Other DNA sequences in the sample encode the same CDR3. The chain recombines TRBV5-6 with TRBJ2-7; 9 bases agree with TRBD1. Germline V gene lookup returns CDR1 SGHDT and CDR2 YYEEEE. The CDR3 contains 14 residues. With 2 bases clipped from V and 4 bases from J, the junction kept 4 bases outside the gene matches. CDR3 bases: TGTGCCAGCAGCTTCGGGACAGGGTCTTACGAGCAGTACTTC. Translating gives CASSFGTGSYEQYF.

To note about this clone: This sample includes further DNA sequences coding for the same CDR3. The chain combines TRBV6-1 with TRBJ2-7; no clear D. Per the germline V gene, CDR1 is MNHNS and CDR2 is SASEGT. Trimming shortened V by 3 bases and J by 1 base, and 4 bases separated the two germline ends. This CDR3 has 12 residues. CDR3 protein: CASSDLSYEQYF. The CDR3 nucleotides are TGTGCCAGCAGTGATTTGTCCTACGAGCAGTACTTC.

The J gene is TRBJ2-3, the V gene TRBV5-6; 12 bases match TRBD2. The trim removed 0 bases at V and 4 bases at J, leaving 3 bases unmatched. Germline V gene lookup returns CDR1 SGHDT and CDR2 YYEEEE. The CDR3 is made up of 16 amino acids. The CDR3 protein is CASSLGLAGASDTQYF. The CDR3, as DNA: TGTGCCAGCAGCTTGGGACTAGCGGGAGCATCAGATACGCAGTATTTT.

This sequence joins TRBV7-9 and TRBJ2-3; possibly TRBD1 for D (6 bases). V was cut by 5 bases and J by 5 bases, with 29 bases left in between. Germline V gives CDR1 SEHNR, CDR2 FQNEAQ (reference sequence). The CDR3 has 19 amino acids. The CDR3 spells CASSPWGPGHKFSGDTQYF. Here the CDR3 DNA reads TGTGCCAGCAGCCCATGGGGGCCGGGACACAAATTTTCGGGAGATACGCAGTATTTT.

CDR3 nucleotides: TGTGCCAGCAGCTTGGCGATGGTGGACACTGAAGCTTTCTTT. It encodes CASSLAMVDTEAFF. The V and J genes are TRBV5-6 and TRBJ1-1; D is unresolved. Germline CDR1 SGHDT, CDR2 YYEEEE. The V and J ends lost 0 bases and 3 bases respectively, with 9 bases between them. The CDR3 contains 14 residues.

This rearrangement joins TRBV11-2 to TRBJ2-2; D remains ambiguous. Germline assignment: CDR1 SGHAT and CDR2 FQNNGV. V lost 3 bases to trimming and J lost 12 bases, with 11 bases between them. This CDR3 spans 12 amino acids. CDR3: CASSFDKTKLFF. CDR3 nucleotide sequence: TGTGCCAGCAGCTTCGACAAAACGAAGCTGTTTTTT.